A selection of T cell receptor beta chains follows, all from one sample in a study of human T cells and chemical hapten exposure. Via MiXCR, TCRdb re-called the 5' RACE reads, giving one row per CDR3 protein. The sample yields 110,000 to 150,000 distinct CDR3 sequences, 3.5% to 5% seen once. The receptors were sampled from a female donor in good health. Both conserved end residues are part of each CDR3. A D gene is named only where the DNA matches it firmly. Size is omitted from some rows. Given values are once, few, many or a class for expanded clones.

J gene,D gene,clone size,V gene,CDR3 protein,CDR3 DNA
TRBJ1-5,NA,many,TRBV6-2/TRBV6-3,CASRNGHLNQPQHF,TGTGCCAGCAGAAACGGACACCTCAATCAGCCCCAGCATTTT
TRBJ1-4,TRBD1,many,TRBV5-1,CASSRSRGLSNEKLFF,TGCGCCAGCAGCCGGTCAAGGGGGCTTTCTAATGAAAAACTGTTTTTT
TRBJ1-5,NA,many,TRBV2,CASTDFPGFSNQPQHF,TGTGCCAGCACCGATTTTCCGGGGTTCAGCAATCAGCCCCAGCATTTT
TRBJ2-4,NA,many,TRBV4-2,CASSRELGRLAKNIQYF,TGTGCCAGCAGCCGCGAATTGGGACGACTGGCCAAAAACATTCAGTACTTC
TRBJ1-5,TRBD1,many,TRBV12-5,CASGTGYSNQPQHF,TGTGCTAGTGGGACAGGGTATAGCAATCAGCCCCAGCATTTT
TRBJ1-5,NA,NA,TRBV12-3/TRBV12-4,CASSLLFTADYSNQPQHF,TGTGCCAGCAGTTTATTATTTACAGCAGACTATAGCAATCAGCCCCAGCATTTT
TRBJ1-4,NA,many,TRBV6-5,CASSYRLYEKLFF,TGTGCCAGCAGTTACAGGCTATATGAAAAACTGTTTTTT
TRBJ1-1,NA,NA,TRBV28,CASSLYRGGDTEAFF,TGTGCCAGCAGTTTATATCGGGGGGGGGACACTGAAGCTTTCTTT
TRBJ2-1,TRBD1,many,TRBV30,CARRPPGQGIHEQFF,TGTGCCCGAAGACCTCCCGGACAGGGGATCCATGAGCAGTTCTTC
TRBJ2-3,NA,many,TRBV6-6,CASSYGVGGTDTQYF,TGTGCCAGCAGTTACGGTGTCGGAGGCACAGATACGCAGTATTTT
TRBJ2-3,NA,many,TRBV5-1,CASSLGLDTQYF,TGCGCCAGCAGCTTGGGACTTGATACGCAGTATTTT
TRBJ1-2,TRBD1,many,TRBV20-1,CSATQDRVVYGYTF,TGCAGTGCTACTCAGGACAGGGTTGTCTATGGCTACACCTTC
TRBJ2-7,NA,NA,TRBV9,CASSVGRDGNEQYF,TGTGCCAGCAGCGTAGGAAGGGATGGGAACGAGCAGTACTTC
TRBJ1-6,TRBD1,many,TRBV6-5,CARSRTQTGQDNSPLHF,TGTGCCAGAAGCCGTACCCAAACGGGACAGGATAATTCACCCCTCCACTTT
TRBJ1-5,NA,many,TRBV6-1,CASNRGGNQPQHF,TGTGCCAGCAATCGTGGGGGGAATCAGCCCCAGCATTTT
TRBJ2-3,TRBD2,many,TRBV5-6,CASSSSGGRTDTQYF,TGTGCCAGCAGTTCCAGCGGGGGACGCACAGATACGCAGTATTTT
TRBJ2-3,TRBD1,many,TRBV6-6,CASRKQGARDTQYF,TGTGCCAGCAGAAAACAGGGGGCAAGGGATACGCAGTATTTT
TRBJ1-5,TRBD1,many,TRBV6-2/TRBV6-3,CASSSTGSNQPQHF,TGTGCCAGCAGTTCGACAGGGAGTAATCAGCCCCAGCATTTT
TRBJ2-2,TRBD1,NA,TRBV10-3,CAIRPTTGTTGELFF,TGTGCCATCAGACCCACGACAGGGACGACCGGGGAGCTGTTTTTT
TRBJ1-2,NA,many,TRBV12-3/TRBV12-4,CASTRQGHENGYTF,TGTGCCAGCACCCGCCAGGGACATGAAAATGGCTACACCTTC
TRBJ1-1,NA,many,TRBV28,CASSFRLGMNTEAFF,TGTGCCAGCAGTTTCCGGTTAGGGATGAACACTGAAGCTTTCTTT
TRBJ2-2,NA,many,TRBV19,CASSVLAPEPTGELFF,TGTGCCAGTAGTGTCTTAGCGCCGGAGCCCACCGGGGAGCTGTTTTTT
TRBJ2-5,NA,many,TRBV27,CASSSIGGQETQYF,TGTGCCAGCAGCTCAATCGGGGGTCAAGAGACCCAGTACTTC
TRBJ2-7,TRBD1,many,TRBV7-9,CASSRPFRTGGYEQYF,TGTGCCAGCAGCCGTCCTTTCCGGACAGGGGGTTACGAGCAGTACTTC
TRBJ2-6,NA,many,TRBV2,CASSAVAIRSGANVLTF,TGTGCCAGCAGCGCCGTGGCCATACGCTCTGGGGCCAACGTCCTGACTTTC
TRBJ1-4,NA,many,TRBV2,CASSEGRGNEKLFF,TGTGCCAGCAGTGAAGGACGGGGCAATGAAAAACTGTTTTTT
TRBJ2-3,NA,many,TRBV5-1,CASSGELPSTDTQYF,TGCGCCAGCAGCGGAGAGCTCCCTAGCACAGATACGCAGTATTTT
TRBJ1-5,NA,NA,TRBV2,CASSDGGQPQHF,TGTGCCAGCAGCGACGGGGGTCAGCCCCAGCATTTT
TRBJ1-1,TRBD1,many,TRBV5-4,CASSLEPGQGTTEAFF,TGTGCCAGCAGCTTAGAGCCGGGACAGGGGACCACTGAAGCTTTCTTT